The entry below describes one T cell receptor beta chain. The germline V and J ends were trimmed by 6 bases and 7 bases, with 12 bases remaining between them. CDR3 size: 13 residues. Germline values: CDR1 LNHDA, CDR2 SQIVND (reference sequence). Sequencing used immunoSEQ multiplex PCR; TCRdb keeps in-frame clones, though not all of them. The data show roughly 200,000 clones, with roughly 88% seen just once and roughly 1.5% held by the top ten. These data originate in a study of blood T cell repertoires in COVID-19. Across the whole study: The United States, Italy and Spain were the sources of the acute and convalescent COVID-19 samples. PBMCs, B-cell-depleted T cells, or T cells were the source of the cDNA or gDNA that made up the material.

The chain combines TRBV19 with TRBJ2-2, with D possibly matching TRBD1 (6 bases). The material sequenced was peripheral blood. The sequence was collected from a man aged 18 to 30 with active or convalescent COVID-19. CDR3 DNA sequence: TGTGCCAGTAGAGGGGGAATACGCGGGGAGCTGTTTTTT. Its translation: CASRGGIRGELFF.